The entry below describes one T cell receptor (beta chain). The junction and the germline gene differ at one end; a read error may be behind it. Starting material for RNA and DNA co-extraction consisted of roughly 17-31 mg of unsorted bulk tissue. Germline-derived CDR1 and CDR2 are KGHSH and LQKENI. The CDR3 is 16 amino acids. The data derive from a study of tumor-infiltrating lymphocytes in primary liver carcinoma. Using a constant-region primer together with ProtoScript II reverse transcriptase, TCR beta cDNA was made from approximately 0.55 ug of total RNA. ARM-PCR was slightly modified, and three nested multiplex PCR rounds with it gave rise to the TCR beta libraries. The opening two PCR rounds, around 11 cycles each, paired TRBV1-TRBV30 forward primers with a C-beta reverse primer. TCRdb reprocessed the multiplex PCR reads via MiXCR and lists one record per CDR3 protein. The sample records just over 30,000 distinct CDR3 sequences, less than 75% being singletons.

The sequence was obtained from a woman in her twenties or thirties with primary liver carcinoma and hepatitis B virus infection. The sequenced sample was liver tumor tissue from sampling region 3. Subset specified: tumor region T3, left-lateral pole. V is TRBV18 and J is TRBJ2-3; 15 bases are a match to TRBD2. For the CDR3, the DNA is TGTGCCAGCTCACTGGGACTAGCGGGGGGCACAGATACGCAGTACTTT. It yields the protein CASSLGLAGGTDTQYF.